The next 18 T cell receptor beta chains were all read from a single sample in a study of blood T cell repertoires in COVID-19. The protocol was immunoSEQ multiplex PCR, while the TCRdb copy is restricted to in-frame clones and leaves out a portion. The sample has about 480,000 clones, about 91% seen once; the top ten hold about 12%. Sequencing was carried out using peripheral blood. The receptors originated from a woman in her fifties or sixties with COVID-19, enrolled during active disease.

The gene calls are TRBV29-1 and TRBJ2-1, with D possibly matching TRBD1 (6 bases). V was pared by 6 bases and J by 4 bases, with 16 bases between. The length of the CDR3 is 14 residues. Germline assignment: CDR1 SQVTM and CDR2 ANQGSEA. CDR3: CSVRPRDIYNEQFF. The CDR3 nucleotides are TGCAGCGTGCGGCCACGGGACATATACAATGAGCAGTTCTTC.

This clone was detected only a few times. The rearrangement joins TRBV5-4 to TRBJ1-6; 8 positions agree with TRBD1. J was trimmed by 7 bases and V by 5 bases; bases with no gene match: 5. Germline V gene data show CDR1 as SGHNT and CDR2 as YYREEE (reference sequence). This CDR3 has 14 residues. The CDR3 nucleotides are TGTGCCAGCAGTACAGGGGGTATGAATTCACCCCTCCACTTT. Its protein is CASSTGGMNSPLHF.

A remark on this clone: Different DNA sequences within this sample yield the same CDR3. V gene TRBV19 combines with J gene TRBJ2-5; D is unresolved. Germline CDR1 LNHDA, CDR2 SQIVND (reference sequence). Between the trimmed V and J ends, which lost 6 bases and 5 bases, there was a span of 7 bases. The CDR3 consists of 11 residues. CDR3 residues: CASSSGETQYF. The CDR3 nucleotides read TGTGCCAGTAGCTCCGGGGAGACCCAGTACTTC.

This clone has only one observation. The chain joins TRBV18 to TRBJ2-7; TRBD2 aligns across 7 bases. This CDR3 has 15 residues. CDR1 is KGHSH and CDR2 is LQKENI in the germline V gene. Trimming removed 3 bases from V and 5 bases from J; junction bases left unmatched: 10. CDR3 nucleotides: TGTGCCAGCTCACCCCCGGGAGGAAAAATGAACGAGCAGTACTTC. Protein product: CASSPPGGKMNEQYF.

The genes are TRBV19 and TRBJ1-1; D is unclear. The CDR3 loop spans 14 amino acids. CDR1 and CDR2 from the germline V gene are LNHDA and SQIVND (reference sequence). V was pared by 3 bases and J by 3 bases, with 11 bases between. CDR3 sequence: CASSMVAGYTEAFF. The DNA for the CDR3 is TGTGCCAGTAGTATGGTGGCGGGTTACACTGAAGCTTTCTTT.

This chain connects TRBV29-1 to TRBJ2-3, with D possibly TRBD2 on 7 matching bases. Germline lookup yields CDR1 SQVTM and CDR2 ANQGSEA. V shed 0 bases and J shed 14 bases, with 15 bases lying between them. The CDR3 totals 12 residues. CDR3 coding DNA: TGCAGCGTTGAAGATCTTGGCGGGGGCCTGTATTTT. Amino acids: CSVEDLGGGLYF.

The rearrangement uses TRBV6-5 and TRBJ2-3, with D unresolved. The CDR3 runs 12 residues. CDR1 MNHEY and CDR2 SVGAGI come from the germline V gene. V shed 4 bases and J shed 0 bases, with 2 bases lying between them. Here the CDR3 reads CASSSSTDTQYF. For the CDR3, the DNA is TGTGCCAGCAGTTCTAGCACAGATACGCAGTATTTT.

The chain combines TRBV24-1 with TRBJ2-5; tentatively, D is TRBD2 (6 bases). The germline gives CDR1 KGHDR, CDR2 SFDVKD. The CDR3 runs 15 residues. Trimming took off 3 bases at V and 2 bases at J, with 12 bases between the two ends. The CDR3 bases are TGTGCCACCAGTGATACGGGGGACCTTCAAGAGACCCAGTACTTC. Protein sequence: CATSDTGDLQETQYF.

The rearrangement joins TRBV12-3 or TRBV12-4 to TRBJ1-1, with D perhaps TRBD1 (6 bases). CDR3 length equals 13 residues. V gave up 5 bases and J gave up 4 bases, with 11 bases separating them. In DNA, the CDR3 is TGTGCCAGCAGTCCCAGGGGTATCACTGAAGCTTTCTTT. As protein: CASSPRGITEAFF.

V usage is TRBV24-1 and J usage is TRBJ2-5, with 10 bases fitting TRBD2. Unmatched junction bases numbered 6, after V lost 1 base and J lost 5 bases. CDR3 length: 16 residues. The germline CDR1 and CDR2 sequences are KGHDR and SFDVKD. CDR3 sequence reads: CATSDLTSGARETQYF. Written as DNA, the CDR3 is TGTGCCACCAGTGATTTAACTAGCGGGGCCCGTGAGACCCAGTACTTC.

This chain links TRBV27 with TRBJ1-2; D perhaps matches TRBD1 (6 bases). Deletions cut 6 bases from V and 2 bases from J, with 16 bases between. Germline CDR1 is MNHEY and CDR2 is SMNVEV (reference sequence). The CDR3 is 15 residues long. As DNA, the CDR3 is TGTGCCAGCAGCGGGGAGGGGGATTTAAACTATGGCTACACCTTC. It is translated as CASSGEGDLNYGYTF.

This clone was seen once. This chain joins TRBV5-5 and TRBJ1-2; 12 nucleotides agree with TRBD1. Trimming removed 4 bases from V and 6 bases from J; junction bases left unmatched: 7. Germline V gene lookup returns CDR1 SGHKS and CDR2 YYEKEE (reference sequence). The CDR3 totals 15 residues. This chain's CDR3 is CASSPWDRGRDGYTF. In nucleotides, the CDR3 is TGTGCCAGCAGCCCGTGGGACAGGGGGCGCGATGGCTACACCTTC.

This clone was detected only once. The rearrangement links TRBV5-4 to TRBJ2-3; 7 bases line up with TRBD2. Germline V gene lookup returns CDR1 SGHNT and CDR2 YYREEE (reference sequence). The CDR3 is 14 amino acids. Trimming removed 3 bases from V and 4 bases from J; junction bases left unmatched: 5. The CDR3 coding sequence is TGTGCCAGCAGCTCCGGGGCGGGGGCAGATACGCAGTATTTT. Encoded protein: CASSSGAGADTQYF.

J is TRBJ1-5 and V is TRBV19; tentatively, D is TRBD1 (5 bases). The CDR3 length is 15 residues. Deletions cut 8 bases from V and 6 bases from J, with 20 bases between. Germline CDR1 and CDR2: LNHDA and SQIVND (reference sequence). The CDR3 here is CASARLGQGGQPQHF. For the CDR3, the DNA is TGTGCCAGTGCCCGCCTAGGGCAGGGAGGTCAGCCCCAGCATTTT.

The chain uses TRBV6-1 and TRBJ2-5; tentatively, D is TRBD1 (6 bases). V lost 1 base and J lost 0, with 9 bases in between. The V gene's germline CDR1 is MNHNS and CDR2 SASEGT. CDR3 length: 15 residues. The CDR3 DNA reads TGTGCCAGCAGTGAAGGGGGGACAAACCAAGAGACCCAGTACTTC. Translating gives CASSEGGTNQETQYF.

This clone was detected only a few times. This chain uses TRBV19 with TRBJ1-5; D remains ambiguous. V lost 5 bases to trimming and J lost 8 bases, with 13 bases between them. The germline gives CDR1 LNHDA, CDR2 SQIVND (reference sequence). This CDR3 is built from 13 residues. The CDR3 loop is CASSPLPEKPQHF. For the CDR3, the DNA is TGTGCCAGTAGTCCCCTCCCGGAGAAGCCCCAGCATTTT.

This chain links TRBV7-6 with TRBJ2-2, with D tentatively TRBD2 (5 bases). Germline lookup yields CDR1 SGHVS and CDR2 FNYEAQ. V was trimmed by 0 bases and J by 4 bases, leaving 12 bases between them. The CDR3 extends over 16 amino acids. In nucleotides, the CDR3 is TGTGCCAGCAGCTTAGCCCTAGCTTCCGGCACCGGGGAGCTGTTTTTT. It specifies CASSLALASGTGELFF.

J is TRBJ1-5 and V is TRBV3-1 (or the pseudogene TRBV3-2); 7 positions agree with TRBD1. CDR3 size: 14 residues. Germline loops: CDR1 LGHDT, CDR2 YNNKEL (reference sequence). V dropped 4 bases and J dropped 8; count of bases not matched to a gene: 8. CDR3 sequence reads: CASSPDRAGEPQHF. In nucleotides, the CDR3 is TGTGCCAGCAGCCCTGACAGGGCCGGGGAGCCCCAGCATTTT.